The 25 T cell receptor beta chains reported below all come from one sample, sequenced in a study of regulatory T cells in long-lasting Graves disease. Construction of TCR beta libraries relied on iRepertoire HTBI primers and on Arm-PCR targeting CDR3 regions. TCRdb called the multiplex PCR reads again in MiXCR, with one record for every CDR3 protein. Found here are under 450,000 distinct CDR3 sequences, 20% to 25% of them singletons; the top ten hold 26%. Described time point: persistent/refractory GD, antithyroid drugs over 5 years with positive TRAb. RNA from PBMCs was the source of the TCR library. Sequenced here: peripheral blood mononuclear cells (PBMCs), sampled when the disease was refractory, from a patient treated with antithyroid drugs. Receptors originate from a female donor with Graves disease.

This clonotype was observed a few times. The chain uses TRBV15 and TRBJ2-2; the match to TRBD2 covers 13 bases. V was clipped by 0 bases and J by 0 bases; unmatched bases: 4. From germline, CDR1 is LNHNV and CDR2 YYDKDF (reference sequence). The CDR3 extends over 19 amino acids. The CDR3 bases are TGTGCCACCAGCAGAGATTGGACTAGCGGGAGAGCGAACACCGGGGAGCTGTTTTTT. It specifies CATSRDWTSGRANTGELFF.

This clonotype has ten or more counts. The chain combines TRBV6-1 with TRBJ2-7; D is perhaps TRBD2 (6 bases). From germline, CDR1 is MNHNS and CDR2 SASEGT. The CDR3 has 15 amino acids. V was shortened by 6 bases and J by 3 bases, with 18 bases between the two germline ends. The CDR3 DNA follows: TGTGCCAGCAGACCCGGTGGGGGGTCGGTCTACGAGCAGTACTTC. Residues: CASRPGGGSVYEQYF.

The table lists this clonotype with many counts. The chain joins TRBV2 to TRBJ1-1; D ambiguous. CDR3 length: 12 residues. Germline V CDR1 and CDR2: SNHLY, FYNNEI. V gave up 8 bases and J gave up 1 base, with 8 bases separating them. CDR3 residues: CASAGRNTEAFF. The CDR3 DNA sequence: TGTGCCAGCGCGGGAAGGAACACTGAAGCTTTCTTT. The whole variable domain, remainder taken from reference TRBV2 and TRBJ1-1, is EPEVTQTPSHQVTQMGQEVILRCVPISNHLYFYWYRQILGQKVEFLVSFYNNEISEKSEIFDDQFSVERPDGSNFTLKIRSTKLEDSAMYFCASAGRNTEAFFGQGTRLTVV.

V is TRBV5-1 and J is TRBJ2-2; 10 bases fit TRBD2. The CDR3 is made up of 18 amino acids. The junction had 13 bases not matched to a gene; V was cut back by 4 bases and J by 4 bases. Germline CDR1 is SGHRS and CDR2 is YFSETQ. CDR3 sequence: CASSKRPSGSGTTGELFF. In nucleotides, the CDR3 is TGCGCCAGCAGCAAACGACCTAGCGGGAGCGGGACCACCGGGGAGCTGTTTTTT.

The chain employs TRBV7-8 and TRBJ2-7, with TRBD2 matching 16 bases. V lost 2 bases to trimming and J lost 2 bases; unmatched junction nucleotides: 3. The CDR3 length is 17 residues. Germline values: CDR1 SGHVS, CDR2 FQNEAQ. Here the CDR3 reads CASSLPGLAGGPYEQYF. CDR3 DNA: TGTGCCAGCAGCTTACCGGGACTAGCGGGAGGGCCCTACGAGCAGTACTTC.

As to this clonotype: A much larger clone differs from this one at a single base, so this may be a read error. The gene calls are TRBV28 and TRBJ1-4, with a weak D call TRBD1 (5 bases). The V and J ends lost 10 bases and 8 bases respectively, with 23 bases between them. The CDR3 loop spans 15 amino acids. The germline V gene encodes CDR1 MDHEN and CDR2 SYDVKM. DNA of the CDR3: TGTGCCAACAGCGAGCCGGGACGGGGGGAGGAAAAACTGTTTTTT. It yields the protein CANSEPGRGEEKLFF. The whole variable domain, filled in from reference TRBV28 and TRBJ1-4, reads DVKVTQSSRYLVKRTGEKVFLECVQDMDHENMFWYRQDPGLGLRLIYFSYDVKMKEKGDIPEGYSVSREKKERFSLILESASTNQTSMYLCANSEPGRGEEKLFFGSGTQLSVL.

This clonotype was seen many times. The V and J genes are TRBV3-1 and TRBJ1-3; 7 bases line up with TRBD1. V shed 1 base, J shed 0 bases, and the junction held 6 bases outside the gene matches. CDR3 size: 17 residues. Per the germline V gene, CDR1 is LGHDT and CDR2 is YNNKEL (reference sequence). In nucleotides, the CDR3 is TGTGCCAGCAGCCAAGGGTGGGGACAGAGCTCTGGAAACACCATATATTTT. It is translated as CASSQGWGQSSGNTIYF.

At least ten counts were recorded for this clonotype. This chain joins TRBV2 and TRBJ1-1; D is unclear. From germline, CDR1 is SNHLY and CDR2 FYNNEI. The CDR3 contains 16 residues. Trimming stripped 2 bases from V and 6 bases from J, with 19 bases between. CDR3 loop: CASSESRAGKLAEAFF. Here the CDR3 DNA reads TGTGCCAGCAGTGAATCCCGAGCCGGGAAGTTGGCTGAAGCTTTCTTT.

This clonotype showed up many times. In DNA, the CDR3 is TGTGCCAGCAGGGATTGGGACAGGAACACAGATACGCAGTATTTT. It yields the protein CASRDWDRNTDTQYF. V usage is TRBV2 and J usage is TRBJ2-3; TRBD1 aligns across 8 bases. Germline V gene lookup returns CDR1 SNHLY and CDR2 FYNNEI. The CDR3 totals 15 residues. J gave up 2 bases and V 6 bases, and 7 bases lay outside the gene matches.

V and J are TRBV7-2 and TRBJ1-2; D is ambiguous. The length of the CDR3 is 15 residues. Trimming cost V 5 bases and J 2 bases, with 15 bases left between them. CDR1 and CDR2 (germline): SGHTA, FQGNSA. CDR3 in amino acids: CASSPSTVSNYGYTF. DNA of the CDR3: TGTGCCAGCAGCCCCAGCACAGTTTCCAACTATGGCTACACCTTC.

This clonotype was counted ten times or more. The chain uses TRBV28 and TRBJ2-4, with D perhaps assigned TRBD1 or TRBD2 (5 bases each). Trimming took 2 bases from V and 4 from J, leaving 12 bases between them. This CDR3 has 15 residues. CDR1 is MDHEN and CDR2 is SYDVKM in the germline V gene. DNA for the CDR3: TGTGCCAGCAGTTTAGGGGGTGTGGGGAAAAACATTCAGTACTTC. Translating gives CASSLGGVGKNIQYF.

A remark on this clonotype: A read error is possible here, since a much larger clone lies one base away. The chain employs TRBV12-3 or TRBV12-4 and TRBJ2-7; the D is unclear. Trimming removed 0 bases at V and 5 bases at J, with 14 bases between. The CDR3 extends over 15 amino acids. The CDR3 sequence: CASSLASGTTHEQYF. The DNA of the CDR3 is TGTGCCAGCAGTTTAGCGTCTGGCACCACCCACGAGCAGTACTTC.

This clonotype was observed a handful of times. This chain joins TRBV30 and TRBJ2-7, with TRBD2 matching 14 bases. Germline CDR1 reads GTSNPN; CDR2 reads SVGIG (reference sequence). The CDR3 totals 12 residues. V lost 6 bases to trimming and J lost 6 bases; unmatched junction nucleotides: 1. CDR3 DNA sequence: TGTGCCTGTGGACTAGCGGGAGGCGAGCAGTACTTC. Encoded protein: CACGLAGGEQYF.

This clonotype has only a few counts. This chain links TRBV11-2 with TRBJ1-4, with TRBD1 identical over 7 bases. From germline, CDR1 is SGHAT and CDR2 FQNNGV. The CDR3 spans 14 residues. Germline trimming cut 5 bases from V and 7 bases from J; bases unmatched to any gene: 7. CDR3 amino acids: CASSPDRVREKLFF. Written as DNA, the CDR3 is TGTGCCAGCAGCCCTGACAGGGTCCGTGAAAAACTGTTTTTT.

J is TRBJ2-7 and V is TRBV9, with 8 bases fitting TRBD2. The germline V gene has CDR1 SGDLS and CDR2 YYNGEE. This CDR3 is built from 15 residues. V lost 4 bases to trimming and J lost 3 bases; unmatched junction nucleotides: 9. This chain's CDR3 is CASSPRLAGYYEQYF. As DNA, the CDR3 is TGTGCCAGCAGCCCCCGCCTAGCGGGCTACTACGAGCAGTACTTC.

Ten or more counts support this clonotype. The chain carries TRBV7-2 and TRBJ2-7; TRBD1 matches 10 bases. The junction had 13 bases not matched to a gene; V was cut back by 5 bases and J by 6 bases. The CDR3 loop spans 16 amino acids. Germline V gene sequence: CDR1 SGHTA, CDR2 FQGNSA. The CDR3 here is CASSPYPGQGSGEQYF. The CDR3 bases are TGTGCCAGCAGCCCTTACCCGGGACAGGGGTCCGGCGAGCAGTACTTC.

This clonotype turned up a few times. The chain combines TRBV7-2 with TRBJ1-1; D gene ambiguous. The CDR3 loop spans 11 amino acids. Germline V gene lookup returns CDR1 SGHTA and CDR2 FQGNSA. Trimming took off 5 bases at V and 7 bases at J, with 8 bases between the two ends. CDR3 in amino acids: CASSRILEAFF. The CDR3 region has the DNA TGTGCCAGCAGCCGTATTCTTGAAGCTTTCTTT.

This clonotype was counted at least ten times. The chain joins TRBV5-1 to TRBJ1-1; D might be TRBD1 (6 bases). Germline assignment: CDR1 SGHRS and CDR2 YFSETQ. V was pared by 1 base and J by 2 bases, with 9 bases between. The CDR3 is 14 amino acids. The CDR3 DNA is TGCGCCAGCAGCTTGTCGGACAGCAACACTGAAGCTTTCTTT. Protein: CASSLSDSNTEAFF. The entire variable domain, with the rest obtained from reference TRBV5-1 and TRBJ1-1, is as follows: KAGVTQTPRYLIKTRGQQVTLSCSPISGHRSVSWYQQTPGQGLQFLFEYFSETQRNKGNFPGRFSGRQFSNSRSEMNVSTLELGDSALYLCASSLSDSNTEAFFGQGTRLTVV.

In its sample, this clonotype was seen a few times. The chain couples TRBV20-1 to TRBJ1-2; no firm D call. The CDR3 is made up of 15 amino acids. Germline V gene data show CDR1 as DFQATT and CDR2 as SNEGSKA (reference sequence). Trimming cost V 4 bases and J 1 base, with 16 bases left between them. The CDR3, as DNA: TGCAGTGCTATACTGCAGACGGAGAGTAACTATGGCTACACCTTC. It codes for CSAILQTESNYGYTF.

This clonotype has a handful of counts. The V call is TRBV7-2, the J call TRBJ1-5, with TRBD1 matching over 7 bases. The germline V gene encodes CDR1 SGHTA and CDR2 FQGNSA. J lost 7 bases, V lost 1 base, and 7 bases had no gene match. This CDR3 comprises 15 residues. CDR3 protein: CASSLEPNRGQPQHF. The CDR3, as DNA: TGTGCCAGCAGCTTAGAGCCTAACAGGGGCCAGCCCCAGCATTTT. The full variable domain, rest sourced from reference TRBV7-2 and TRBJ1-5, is GAGVSQSPSNKVTEKGKDVELRCDPISGHTALYWYRQSLGQGLEFLIYFQGNSAPDKSGLPSDRFSAERTGGSVSTLTIQRTQQEDSAVYLCASSLEPNRGQPQHFGDGTRLSIL.

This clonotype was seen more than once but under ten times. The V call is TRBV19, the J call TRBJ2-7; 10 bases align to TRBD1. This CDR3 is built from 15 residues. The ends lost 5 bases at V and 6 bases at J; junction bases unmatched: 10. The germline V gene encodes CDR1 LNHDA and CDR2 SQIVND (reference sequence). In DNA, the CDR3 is TGTGCCAGTAGTCCCCGGACAGGGGGGACGTCCGAGCAGTACTTC. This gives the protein CASSPRTGGTSEQYF. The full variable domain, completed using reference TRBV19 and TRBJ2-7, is DGGITQSPKYLFRKEGQNVTLSCEQNLNHDAMYWYRQDPGQGLRLIYYSQIVNDFQKGDIAEGYSVSREKKESFPLTVTSAQKNPTAFYLCASSPRTGGTSEQYFGPGTRLTVT.

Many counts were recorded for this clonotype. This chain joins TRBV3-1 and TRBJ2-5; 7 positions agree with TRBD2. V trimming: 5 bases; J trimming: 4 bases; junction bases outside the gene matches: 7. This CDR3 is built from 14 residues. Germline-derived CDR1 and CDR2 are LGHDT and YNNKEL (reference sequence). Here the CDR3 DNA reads TGTGCCAGCAGCTCAGGACTAGGCGGAGAGACCCAGTACTTC. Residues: CASSSGLGGETQYF.

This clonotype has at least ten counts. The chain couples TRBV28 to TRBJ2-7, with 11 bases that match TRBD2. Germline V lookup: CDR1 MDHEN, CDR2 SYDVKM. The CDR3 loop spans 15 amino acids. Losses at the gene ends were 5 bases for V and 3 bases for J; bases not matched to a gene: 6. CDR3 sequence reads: CASSPGLAGGYEQYF. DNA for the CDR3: TGTGCCAGCAGTCCAGGGCTAGCGGGAGGCTACGAGCAGTACTTC.

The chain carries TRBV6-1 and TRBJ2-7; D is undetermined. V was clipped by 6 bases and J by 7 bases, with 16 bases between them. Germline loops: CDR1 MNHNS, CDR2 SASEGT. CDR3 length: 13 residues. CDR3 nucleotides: TGTGCCAGCAGAGAAAGTGCACCCGGGGAGCAGTACTTC. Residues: CASRESAPGEQYF.

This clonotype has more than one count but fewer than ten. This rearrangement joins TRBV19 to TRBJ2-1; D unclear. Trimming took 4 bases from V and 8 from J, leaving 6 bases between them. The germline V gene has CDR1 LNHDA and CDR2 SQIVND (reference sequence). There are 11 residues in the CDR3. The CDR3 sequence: CASSNKYEQFF. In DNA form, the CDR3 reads TGTGCCAGTAGTAACAAGTATGAGCAGTTCTTC.